Described below is a single TCR beta chain sequence and its context. The data are from a study of CD8 T cells in Susac syndrome. Germline V gene data show CDR1 as ENHRY and CDR2 as SYGVKD. V dropped 4 bases and J dropped 2 bases, with 8 bases sitting between them. This CDR3 region has 14 residues. An input of roughly 0.5 to 1 ug of RNA was subjected to reverse transcription using random hexamers. TCRdb independently ran MiXCR on the immunoSEQ multiplex PCR reads; one entry per CDR3 protein. The repertoire holds more than 200,000 distinct CDR3 sequences, with approximately 94% as singletons. The receptor was derived from a human donor with Susac syndrome. V and J are TRBV10-3 and TRBJ2-2; D gene unclear. What was sequenced was CD4+ T cells from PBMCs. The chain's CDR3 is CAISVADNTGELFF. DNA for the CDR3: TGTGCCATCAGTGTGGCAGATAACACCGGGGAGCTGTTTTTT.